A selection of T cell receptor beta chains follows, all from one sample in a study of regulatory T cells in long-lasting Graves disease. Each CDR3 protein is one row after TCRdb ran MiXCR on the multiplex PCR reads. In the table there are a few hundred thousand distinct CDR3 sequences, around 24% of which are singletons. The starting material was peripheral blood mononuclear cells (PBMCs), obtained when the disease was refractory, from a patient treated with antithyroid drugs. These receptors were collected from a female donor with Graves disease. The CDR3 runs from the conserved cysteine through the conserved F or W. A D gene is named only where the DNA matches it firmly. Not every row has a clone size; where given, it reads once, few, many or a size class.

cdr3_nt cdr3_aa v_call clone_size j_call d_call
TGTGCCAGCAGCCAGGGGGGGGGGAGGCTCACAGATACGCAGTATTTT CASSQGGGRLTDTQYF TRBV7-2 - TRBJ2-3 -
TGTGCCAGCAGCGCAAACATACCCAGCGGGAGGGGAGAGACCCAGTACTTC CASSANIPSGRGETQYF TRBV14 - TRBJ2-5 TRBD2
TGTGCCAGCAGTGACGCAGGGGGCGGTGGGAATCAGCCCCAGCATTTT CASSDAGGGGNQPQHF TRBV2 - TRBJ1-5 TRBD1
TGTGCCAGTTCAGCGGGAGGTGGGCGGGAGACCCAGTACTTC CASSAGGGRETQYF TRBV7-8 - TRBJ2-5 TRBD2
TGTGCCAGCAGCTTAATTAGCGGGGTATCCTACAATGAGCAGTTCTTC CASSLISGVSYNEQFF TRBV7-3 - TRBJ2-1 TRBD2
TGCATCGTTGAAACCCCCAGGGGGCCTTTAGAGACCCAGTACTTC CIVETPRGPLETQYF TRBV29-1 - TRBJ2-5 TRBD1
TGTGCCTGGAGTAGAAGTCAGGGGGAGGCTTTCTTT CAWSRSQGEAFF TRBV30 many TRBJ1-1 TRBD1
TGCAGTGCAAGTCCCGGGACAGGGATGGGGGACATTCAGTACTTC CSASPGTGMGDIQYF TRBV20-1 few TRBJ2-4 TRBD1
TGCAGTGCTAGTGCAACTAGCGGGACGTATGAGCAGTTCTTC CSASATSGTYEQFF TRBV20-1 few TRBJ2-1 TRBD2
TGTGCCAGCAGCGGGGGACAGGGGGCCGGTGGCTACACCTTC CASSGGQGAGGYTF TRBV2 many TRBJ1-2 TRBD1
TGTGCCAGCAGCTTAGTCGTTGGCCCCGGGTCACCCCTCCACTTT CASSLVVGPGSPLHF TRBV7-2 - TRBJ1-6 -
TGTGCCAGCAGTTACTCATCCAGGACCAATCAGCCCCAGCATTTT CASSYSSRTNQPQHF TRBV6-5 many TRBJ1-5 -
TGCGCCAGCAGCCAAGTGGTTGCGGAGGCCGCTTTCTTT CASSQVVAEAAFF TRBV4-1 - TRBJ1-1 -
TGTGCCAGCAGTTCAAGCCGGGGGGATGAGCAGTACTTC CASSSSRGDEQYF TRBV6-5 - TRBJ2-7 TRBD2
TGTGCCTGGAGAAGCACAGGGGGCCATTCACCCCTCCACTTT CAWRSTGGHSPLHF TRBV30 few TRBJ1-6 TRBD1
TGTGCCAGCCGACCGGAAACAGGGGAAACTAGCGGCTACACCTTC CASRPETGETSGYTF TRBV19 few TRBJ1-2 TRBD1
TGTGCCTGGATGCGTAGAGCCAAAAACATTCAGTACTTC CAWMRRAKNIQYF TRBV30 few TRBJ2-4 -
TGTGCCAGCAGTCCCGGACAGGGGTTGGTCTATGGCTACACCTTC CASSPGQGLVYGYTF TRBV27 many TRBJ1-2 TRBD1
TGTGCCAGCAGCGACCGGGACAGGGGGCCCGGGGAGCTGTTTTTT CASSDRDRGPGELFF TRBV11-3 few TRBJ2-2 TRBD1